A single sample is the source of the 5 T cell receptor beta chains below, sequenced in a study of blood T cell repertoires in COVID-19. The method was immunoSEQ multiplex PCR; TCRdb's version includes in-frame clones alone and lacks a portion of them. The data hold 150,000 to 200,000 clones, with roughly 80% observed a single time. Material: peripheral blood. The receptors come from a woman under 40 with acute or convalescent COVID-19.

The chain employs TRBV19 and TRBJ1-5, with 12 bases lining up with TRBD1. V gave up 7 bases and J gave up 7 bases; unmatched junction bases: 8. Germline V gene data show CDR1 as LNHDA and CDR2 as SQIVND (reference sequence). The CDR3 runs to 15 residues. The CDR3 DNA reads TGTGCCAGTAACAAGGGACAGGGGGCATGGCAGCCCCAGCATTTT. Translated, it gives CASNKGQGAWQPQHF.

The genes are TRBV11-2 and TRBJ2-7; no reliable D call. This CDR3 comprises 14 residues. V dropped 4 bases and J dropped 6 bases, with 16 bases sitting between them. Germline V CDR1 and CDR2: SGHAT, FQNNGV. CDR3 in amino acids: CASSYSFLDREQYF. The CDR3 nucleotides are TGTGCCAGCAGCTATAGCTTCTTAGATCGCGAGCAGTACTTC.

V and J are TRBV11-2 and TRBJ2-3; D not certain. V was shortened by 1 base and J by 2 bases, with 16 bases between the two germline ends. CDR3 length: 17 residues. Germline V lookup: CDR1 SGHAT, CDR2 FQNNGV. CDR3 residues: CASSLGLAQSNTDTQYF. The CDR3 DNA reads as TGTGCCAGCAGCTTAGGTTTGGCACAGAGCAACACAGATACGCAGTATTTT.

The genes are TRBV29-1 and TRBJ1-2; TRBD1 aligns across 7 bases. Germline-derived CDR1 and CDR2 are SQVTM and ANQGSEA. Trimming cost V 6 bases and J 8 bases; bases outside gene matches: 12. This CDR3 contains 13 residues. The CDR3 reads CSVLRDSRGGYTF. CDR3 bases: TGCAGCGTACTCCGGGACAGCAGGGGAGGCTACACCTTC. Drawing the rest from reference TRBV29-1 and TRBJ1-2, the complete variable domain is SAVISQKPSRDICQRGTSLTIQCQVDSQVTMMFWYRQQPGQSLTLIATANQGSEATYESGFVIDKFPISRPNLTFSTLTVSNMSPEDSSIYLCSVLRDSRGGYTFGSGTRLTVV.

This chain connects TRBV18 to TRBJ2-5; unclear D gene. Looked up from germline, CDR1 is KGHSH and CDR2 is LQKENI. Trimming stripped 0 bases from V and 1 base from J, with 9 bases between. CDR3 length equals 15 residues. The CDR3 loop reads CASSPPPGSQETQYF. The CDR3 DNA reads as TGTGCCAGCTCACCACCTCCGGGTTCCCAAGAGACCCAGTACTTC.